This T cell receptor (beta chain) is drawn from a study of beta chain features in type 1 diabetes. Background on the study: In all, about 110 million sorted cells from all samples were analyzed.

Purities in excess of 95% were seen in all sorted populations. Expressed TCRB transcripts got sequenced, as all isolated RNA was reverse transcribed. Clones were read by immunoSEQ multiplex PCR, and TCRdb kept only the in-frame ones, dropping some. The sample holds some 370,000 clones, around 10% seen once. This clone was counted only a few times. What it recognizes is unknown. General study points: Patients with Type 1 diabetes showed moderately but significantly shorter TCRB CDR3s in all four CD4+ subsets.

The source is a man younger than 45 with type 1 diabetes. Material: central memory CD4+ T cells from blood.

For the CDR3, the DNA is TGTGCCAGCAGCTTTTTGCCCCCTCGCAATGAGCAGTTCTTC. It translates to CASSFLPPRNEQFF. The V gene is TRBV7-8, the J gene TRBJ2-1; D remains unclear. The CDR3 consists of 14 residues. Deletions cut 3 bases from V and 6 bases from J, with 12 bases between. Per the germline V gene, CDR1 is SGHVS and CDR2 is FQNEAQ.